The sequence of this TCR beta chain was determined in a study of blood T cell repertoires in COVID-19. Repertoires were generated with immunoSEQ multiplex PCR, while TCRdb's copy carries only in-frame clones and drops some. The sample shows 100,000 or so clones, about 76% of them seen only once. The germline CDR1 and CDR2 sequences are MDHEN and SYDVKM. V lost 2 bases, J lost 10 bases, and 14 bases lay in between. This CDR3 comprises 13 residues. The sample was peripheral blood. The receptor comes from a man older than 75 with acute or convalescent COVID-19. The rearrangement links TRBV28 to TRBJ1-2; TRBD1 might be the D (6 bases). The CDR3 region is CASSLQGQTAYTF. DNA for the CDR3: TGTGCCAGCAGTTTACAAGGACAGACTGCCTACACCTTC.